The clone carrying this T cell receptor (beta chain) was seen a handful of times. As yet, its antigen is unknown. Tumor samples were obtained before definitive surgery or chemotherapy. The V end lost 8 bases, the J end lost 8 bases, and 10 bases lay between the germline ends. Germline V gene lookup returns CDR1 GTSNPN and CDR2 SVGIG (reference sequence). The CDR3 is made up of 10 amino acids. This sample stems from a study of high-grade serous ovarian cancer treatment subgroups. Study-level background: On average, around 15,000 reads and 6,000 to 7,500 unique TCR beta rearrangements were obtained per sample.

Study-level points and caveats: Higher neoantigen levels went with greater TCR clonal relatedness. Tumors within one patient showed repertoire similarity of 0.11 to 0.79. Repertoire analysis covered CDR3 alone, not CDR1 or CDR2.

Only in-frame clones appear in the TCRdb table, and some are missing; sequencing was by immunoSEQ multiplex PCR. The sample has fewer than 7,000 clones, less than 85% seen once. This chain links TRBV30 with TRBJ1-3; D unclear. The sequencing input was tumor tissue. This receptor was obtained from a human donor with high-grade serous ovarian cancer. The CDR3 sequence is CAVSGHTIYF. CDR3 in DNA: TGTGCCGTGAGTGGTCACACCATATATTTT.